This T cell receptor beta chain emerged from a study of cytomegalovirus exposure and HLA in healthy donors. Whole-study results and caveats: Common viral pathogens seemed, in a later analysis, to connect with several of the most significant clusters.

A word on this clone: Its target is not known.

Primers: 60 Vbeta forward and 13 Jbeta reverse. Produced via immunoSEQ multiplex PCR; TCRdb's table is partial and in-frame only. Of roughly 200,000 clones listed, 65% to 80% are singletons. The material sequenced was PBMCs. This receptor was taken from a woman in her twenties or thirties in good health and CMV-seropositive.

CDR3 sequence reads: CASSVGGAANTEAFF. The CDR3, as DNA: TGTGCCAGCAGTGTTGGGGGGGCGGCGAACACTGAAGCTTTCTTT. The chain carries TRBV2 and TRBJ1-1; D possibly corresponds to TRBD1 (6 bases). The CDR3 is 15 amino acids. Per germline, CDR1 SNHLY and CDR2 FYNNEI. V dropped 4 bases and J dropped 1 base, with 13 bases sitting between them. Filled out from reference TRBV2 and TRBJ1-1, the complete variable domain reads EPEVTQTPSHQVTQMGQEVILRCVPISNHLYFYWYRQILGQKVEFLVSFYNNEISEKSEIFDDQFSVERPDGSNFTLKIRSTKLEDSAMYFCASSVGGAANTEAFFGQGTRLTVV.